This T cell receptor beta chain was identified during a study of OX40 agonist ivuxolimab in advanced cancers. Only in-frame clones appear in the TCRdb table, and some are missing; sequencing was by immunoSEQ multiplex PCR. The data contain 65,000 to 95,000 clones, roughly 86% of them singletons. Prior autoimmune disease or systemic immunosuppression barred patients. This CDR3 has 16 residues. Deletions cut 4 bases from V and 0 bases from J, with 11 bases between. The germline V gene encodes CDR1 SGHRS and CDR2 YFSETQ. The clonotype originates from an adult with an advanced solid tumor such as melanoma, head and neck, liver or kidney cancer. The chain joins TRBV5-1 to TRBJ2-6, with D uncertain. This sample comprised CD4+ or CD8+ T cells sorted from blood, obtained in a trial of the OX40 agonist ivuxolimab. DNA for the CDR3: TGCGCCAGCAGCACCGGCGGCAGCTCTGGGGCCAACGTCCTGACTTTC. It yields the protein CASSTGGSSGANVLTF.